The rows below give T cell receptor beta chains drawn from one sample of a study of identical twins. TCRdb reprocessed the 5' RACE reads via MiXCR and lists one record per CDR3 protein. The data hold some 630,000 distinct CDR3 sequences, with just over 7% observed a single time. A further study also used this sample, focusing on yellow fever vaccine responses in identical twins.

The sequencing sample was made of PBMCs. These receptors all stem from a young woman in good health. Each CDR3 is given with its conserved first and last residue. A D gene is named only where the DNA matches it firmly. Size tells how often a clone was seen (once, few, many) or the class of an expanded clone, and some rows leave it out.

CDR3 protein,CDR3 DNA,clone size,J gene,D gene,V gene
CASSLGRQSTYEQYF,TGTGCCAGCAGTTTAGGGCGGCAGTCCACCTACGAGCAGTACTTC,-,TRBJ2-7,-,TRBV12-3/TRBV12-4
CASTPFEAVNQPQHF,TGTGCCAGTACCCCGTTTGAGGCAGTGAATCAGCCCCAGCATTTT,few,TRBJ1-5,-,TRBV19
CASSSQENYGYTF,TGCGCCAGCAGCTCACAGGAGAACTATGGCTACACCTTC,-,TRBJ1-2,-,TRBV5-1
CATSREGLHEQFF,TGTGCCACCAGCAGAGAAGGTCTCCATGAGCAGTTCTTC,few,TRBJ2-1,-,TRBV15
CASSFWGATGGSYNEQFF,TGCGCCAGCAGCTTTTGGGGGGCTACTGGTGGCTCCTACAATGAGCAGTTCTTC,many,TRBJ2-1,-,TRBV5-1
CASSPGTLVATNEKLFF,TGTGCCAGCAGCCCAGGGACCCTAGTTGCAACTAATGAAAAACTGTTTTTT,many,TRBJ1-4,-,TRBV3-1
CASVNSGANVLTF,TGTGCCAGCGTCAACTCTGGGGCCAACGTCCTGACTTTC,few,TRBJ2-6,-,TRBV7-9
CASSLDAGVPTDTQYF,TGTGCCAGCAGCTTAGATGCGGGAGTCCCCACAGATACGCAGTATTTT,-,TRBJ2-3,TRBD2,TRBV7-2
CATSTSGSYEQYF,TGTGCCACCAGCACTAGCGGGAGCTACGAGCAGTACTTC,many,TRBJ2-7,TRBD2,TRBV24-1
CASSSGLAGEGSYEQYF,TGTGCCAGCAGCTCGGGACTAGCGGGAGAGGGGTCCTACGAGCAGTACTTC,few,TRBJ2-7,TRBD2,TRBV7-9
CSVTPGLAGGLYNEQFF,TGCAGCGTAACACCGGGACTAGCGGGGGGACTCTACAATGAGCAGTTCTTC,-,TRBJ2-1,TRBD2,TRBV29-1
CASSRTGTTEAFF,TGTGCCAGCAGTAGGACAGGGACAACTGAAGCTTTCTTT,-,TRBJ1-1,TRBD1,TRBV28
CASWFGPMSSGANVLTF,TGTGCCAGTTGGTTCGGGCCAATGAGCTCTGGGGCCAACGTCCTGACTTTC,-,TRBJ2-6,-,TRBV12-3/TRBV12-4
CAISESNKGLAEYEQYF,TGTGCCATCAGTGAGTCGAATAAGGGACTAGCGGAATACGAGCAGTACTTC,-,TRBJ2-7,TRBD2,TRBV10-3
CASSSVAGVVLYEQYF,TGTGCCAGCAGCTCTGTGGCGGGAGTCGTACTCTACGAGCAGTACTTC,few,TRBJ2-7,TRBD2,TRBV5-6
CSVAPAGTDTQYF,TGCAGCGTTGCCCCAGCGGGCACAGATACGCAGTATTTT,many,TRBJ2-3,-,TRBV29-1
CASSEYAGGESTDTQYF,TGTGCCAGCAGTGAATATGCGGGGGGAGAAAGCACAGATACGCAGTATTTT,-,TRBJ2-3,TRBD2,TRBV25-1
CATSWGSGASYTF,TGCGCCACCTCGTGGGGTTCGGGGGCGAGCTACACCTTC,few,TRBJ1-2,-,TRBV5-1
CASSLIRAGGYTF,TGTGCCAGCAGCTTGATTAGAGCTGGCGGCTACACCTTC,few,TRBJ1-2,-,TRBV7-8
CASSPTRNTEAFF,TGTGCCAGCAGCCCTACCCGGAACACTGAAGCTTTCTTT,few,TRBJ1-1,-,TRBV12-3/TRBV12-4
CASSFPGTGGAYTEAFF,TGTGCCAGCAGCTTCCCAGGGACAGGGGGCGCGTACACTGAAGCTTTCTTT,-,TRBJ1-1,TRBD1,TRBV7-9
CSVELGHLDTEAFF,TGCAGCGTTGAGTTAGGACACCTCGACACTGAAGCTTTCTTT,few,TRBJ1-1,-,TRBV29-1
CSVRPGQGGGTYEQYF,TGCAGCGTTAGACCGGGACAGGGAGGGGGGACCTACGAGCAGTACTTC,many,TRBJ2-7,TRBD1,TRBV29-1
CASRQDRDRNQPQHF,TGTGCCAGCCGACAGGACAGGGATCGAAATCAGCCCCAGCATTTT,-,TRBJ1-5,TRBD1,TRBV12-3/TRBV12-4
CSLDREYGYTF,TGCAGCTTAGACAGGGAGTATGGCTACACCTTC,many,TRBJ1-2,TRBD1,TRBV20-1
CSAPRLAVSTDTQYF,TGCAGTGCCCCTCGACTAGCGGTGAGCACAGATACGCAGTATTTT,-,TRBJ2-3,TRBD2,TRBV20-1
CASSPWTGSIQYF,TGTGCCAGCAGCCCTTGGACAGGGAGCATTCAGTACTTC,few,TRBJ2-4,TRBD1,TRBV11-2
CASSPRPGLQETQYF,TGTGCCAGCAGCCCTCGTCCGGGACTCCAAGAGACCCAGTACTTC,few,TRBJ2-5,-,TRBV11-2
CSVETSHTDTQYF,TGCAGCGTTGAAACCAGCCACACAGATACGCAGTATTTT,-,TRBJ2-3,-,TRBV29-1
CASSSTGPYNEQFF,TGCGCCAGCAGCTCGACTGGCCCCTACAATGAGCAGTTCTTC,many,TRBJ2-1,-,TRBV5-5
CASSPSGLWGGELFF,TGTGCCAGCAGCCCATCGGGGTTATGGGGCGGGGAGCTGTTTTTT,few,TRBJ2-2,-,TRBV7-8
CASSFVRYSGNTIYF,TGTGCCAGCAGTTTTGTAAGATACTCTGGAAACACCATATATTTT,-,TRBJ1-3,-,TRBV12-3/TRBV12-4
CASSLLVRDTQYF,TGTGCCAGCAGTTTACTAGTAAGGGATACGCAGTATTTT,-,TRBJ2-3,-,TRBV28
CASSLRLGGGYGYTF,TGTGCCAGCAGTTTAAGGTTGGGGGGCGGCTATGGCTACACCTTC,few,TRBJ1-2,-,TRBV28
CASNPDIAGIGETQYF,TGTGCCAGCAATCCCGACATAGCGGGGATAGGGGAGACCCAGTACTTC,few,TRBJ2-5,TRBD2,TRBV12-3/TRBV12-4
CATSRVEGNEQFF,TGTGCCACCAGCAGAGTCGAGGGCAATGAGCAGTTCTTC,-,TRBJ2-1,-,TRBV15